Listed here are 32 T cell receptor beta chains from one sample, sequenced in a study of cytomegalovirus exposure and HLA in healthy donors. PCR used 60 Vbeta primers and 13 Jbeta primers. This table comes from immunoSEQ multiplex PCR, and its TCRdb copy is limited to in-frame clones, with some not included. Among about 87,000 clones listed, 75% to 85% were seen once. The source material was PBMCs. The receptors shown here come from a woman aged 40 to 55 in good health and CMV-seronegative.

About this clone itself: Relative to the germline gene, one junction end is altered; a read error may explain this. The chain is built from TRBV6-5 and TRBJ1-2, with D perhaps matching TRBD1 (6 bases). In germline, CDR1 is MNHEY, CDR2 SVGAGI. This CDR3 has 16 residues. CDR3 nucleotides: TGTGCCAGCAGTTCTACCGACAGGCGCCCTAACTATGGCTACCCCTTC. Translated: CASSSTDRRPNYGYPF.

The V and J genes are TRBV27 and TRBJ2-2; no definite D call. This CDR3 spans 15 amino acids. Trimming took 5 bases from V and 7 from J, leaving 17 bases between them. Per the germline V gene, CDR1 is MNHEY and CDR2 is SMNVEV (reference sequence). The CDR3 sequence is CASSPRLTQSGELFF. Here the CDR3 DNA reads TGTGCCAGCAGTCCCAGGCTAACCCAAAGCGGGGAGCTGTTTTTT.

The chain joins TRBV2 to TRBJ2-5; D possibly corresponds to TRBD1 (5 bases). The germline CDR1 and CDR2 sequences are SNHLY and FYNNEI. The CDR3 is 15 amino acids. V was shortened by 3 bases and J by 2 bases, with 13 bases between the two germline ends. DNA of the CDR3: TGTGCCAGCAGTGAGGTACAGGACCTACAAGAGACCCAGTACTTC. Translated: CASSEVQDLQETQYF.

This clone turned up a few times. CDR3 nucleotides: TGTGCCAGCAGTGAACAGGGACTTTACACTGAAGCTTTCTTT. Protein: CASSEQGLYTEAFF. The genes are TRBV6-1 and TRBJ1-1; maybe TRBD1 (5 bases). The germline gives CDR1 MNHNS, CDR2 SASEGT. Between the trimmed V and J ends, which lost 2 bases and 3 bases, there was a span of 10 bases. CDR3 length: 14 amino acids.

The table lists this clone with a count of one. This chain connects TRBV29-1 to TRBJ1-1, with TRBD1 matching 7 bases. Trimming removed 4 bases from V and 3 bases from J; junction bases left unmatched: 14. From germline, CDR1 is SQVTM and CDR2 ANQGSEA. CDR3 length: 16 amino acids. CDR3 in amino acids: CSVVALGGDPDTEAFF. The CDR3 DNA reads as TGCAGCGTTGTTGCCCTAGGGGGCGACCCCGACACTGAAGCTTTCTTT.

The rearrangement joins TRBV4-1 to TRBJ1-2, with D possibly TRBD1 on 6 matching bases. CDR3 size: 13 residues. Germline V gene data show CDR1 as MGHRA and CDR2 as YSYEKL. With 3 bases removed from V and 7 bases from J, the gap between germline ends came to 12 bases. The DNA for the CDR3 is TGCGCCAGCAGCCAGCCTGGGGGCGTTGGCTACACCTTC. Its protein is CASSQPGGVGYTF.

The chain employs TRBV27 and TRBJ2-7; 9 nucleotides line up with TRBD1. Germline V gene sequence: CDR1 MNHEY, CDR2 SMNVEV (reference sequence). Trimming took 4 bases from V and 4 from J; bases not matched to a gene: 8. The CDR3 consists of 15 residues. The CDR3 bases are TGTGCCAGCAGTTCCACTTGGACAGGGGAGTACGAGCAGTACTTC. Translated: CASSSTWTGEYEQYF.

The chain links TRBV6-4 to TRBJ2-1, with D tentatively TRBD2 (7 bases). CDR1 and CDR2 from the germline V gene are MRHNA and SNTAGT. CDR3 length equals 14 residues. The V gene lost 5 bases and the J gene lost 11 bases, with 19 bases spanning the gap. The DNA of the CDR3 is TGTGCCAGCAGTCCCGAGGGGGGGGGCCCCCAGCAGTTCTTC. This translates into CASSPEGGGPQQFF.

The CDR3: CASSLTGPRNYGYTF. The CDR3 coding sequence is TGTGCCAGCAGTCTGACAGGCCCCAGAAACTATGGCTACACCTTC. The rearrangement links TRBV6-5 to TRBJ1-2; possibly TRBD1 for D (6 bases). The CDR3 sequence is 15 residues long. V lost 5 bases, J lost 2 bases, and 15 bases lay in between. The germline CDR1 and CDR2 sequences are MNHEY and SVGAGI.

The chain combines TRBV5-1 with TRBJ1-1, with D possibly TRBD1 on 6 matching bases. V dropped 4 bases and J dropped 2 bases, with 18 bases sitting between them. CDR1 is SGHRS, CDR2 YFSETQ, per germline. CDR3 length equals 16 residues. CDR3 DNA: TGCGCCAGCAGCCTTGAATGGGGCAGGGGAAACACTGAAGCTTTCTTT. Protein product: CASSLEWGRGNTEAFF.

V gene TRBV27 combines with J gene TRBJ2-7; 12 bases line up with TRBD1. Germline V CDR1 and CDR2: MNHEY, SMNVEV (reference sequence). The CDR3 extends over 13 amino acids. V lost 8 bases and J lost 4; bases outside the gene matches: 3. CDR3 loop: CASGTGGGYEQYF. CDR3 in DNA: TGTGCCAGCGGGACAGGGGGCGGATACGAGCAGTACTTC.

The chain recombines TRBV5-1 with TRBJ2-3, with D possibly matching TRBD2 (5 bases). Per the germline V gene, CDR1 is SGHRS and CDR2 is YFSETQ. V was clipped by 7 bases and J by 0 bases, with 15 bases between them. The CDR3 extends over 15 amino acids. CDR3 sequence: CASRASGSSTDTQYF. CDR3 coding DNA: TGCGCCAGCCGCGCCTCGGGGAGCAGCACAGATACGCAGTATTTT.

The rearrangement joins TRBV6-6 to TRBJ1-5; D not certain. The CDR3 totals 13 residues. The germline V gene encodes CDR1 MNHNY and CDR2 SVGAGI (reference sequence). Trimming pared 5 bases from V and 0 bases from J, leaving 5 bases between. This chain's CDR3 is CASSQNSNQPQHF. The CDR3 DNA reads TGTGCCAGCAGTCAAAATAGCAATCAGCCCCAGCATTTT.

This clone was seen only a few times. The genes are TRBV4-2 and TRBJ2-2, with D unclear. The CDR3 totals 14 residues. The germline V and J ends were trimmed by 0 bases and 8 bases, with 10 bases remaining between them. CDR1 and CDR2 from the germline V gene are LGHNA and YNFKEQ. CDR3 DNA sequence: TGTGCCAGCAGCCAAGATTCCCTATCGGGGGAGCTGTTTTTT. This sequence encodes CASSQDSLSGELFF.

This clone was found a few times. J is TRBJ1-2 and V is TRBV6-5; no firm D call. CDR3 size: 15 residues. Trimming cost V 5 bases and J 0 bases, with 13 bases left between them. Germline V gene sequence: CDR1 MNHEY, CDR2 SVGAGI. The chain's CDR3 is CASSRGGIANYGYTF. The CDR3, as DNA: TGTGCCAGCAGTCGGGGAGGTATCGCTAACTATGGCTACACCTTC.

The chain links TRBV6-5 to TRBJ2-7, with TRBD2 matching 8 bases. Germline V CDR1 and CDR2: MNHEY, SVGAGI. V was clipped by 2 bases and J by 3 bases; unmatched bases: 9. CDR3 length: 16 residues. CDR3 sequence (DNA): TGTGCCAGCAGTTACCGGGGGGGGACTACTAGCTACGAGCAGTACTTC. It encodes CASSYRGGTTSYEQYF.

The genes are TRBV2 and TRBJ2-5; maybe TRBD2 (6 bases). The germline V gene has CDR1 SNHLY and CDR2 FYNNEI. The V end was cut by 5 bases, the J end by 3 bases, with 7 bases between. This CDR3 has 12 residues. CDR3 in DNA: TGTGCCAGCAGTTGGACTAAAGAGACCCAGTACTTC. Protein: CASSWTKETQYF.

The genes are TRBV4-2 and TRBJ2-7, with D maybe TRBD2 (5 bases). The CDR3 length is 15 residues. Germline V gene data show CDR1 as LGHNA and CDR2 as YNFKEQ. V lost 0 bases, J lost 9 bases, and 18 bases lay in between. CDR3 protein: CASSQDKRAKNGQYF. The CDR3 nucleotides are TGTGCCAGCAGCCAAGATAAGAGGGCGAAGAATGGGCAGTACTTC.

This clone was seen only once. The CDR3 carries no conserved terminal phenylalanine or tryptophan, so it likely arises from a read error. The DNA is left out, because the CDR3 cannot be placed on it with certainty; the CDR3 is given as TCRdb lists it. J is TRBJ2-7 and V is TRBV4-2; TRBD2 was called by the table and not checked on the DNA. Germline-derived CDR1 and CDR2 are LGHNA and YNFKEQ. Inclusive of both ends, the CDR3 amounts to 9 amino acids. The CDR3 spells CASSPALAR.

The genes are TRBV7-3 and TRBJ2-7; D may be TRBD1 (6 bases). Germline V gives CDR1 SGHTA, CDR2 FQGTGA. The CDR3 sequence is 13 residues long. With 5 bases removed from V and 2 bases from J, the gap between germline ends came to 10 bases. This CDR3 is CASSAGTPYEQYF. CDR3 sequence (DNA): TGTGCCAGCAGCGCCGGGACACCCTACGAGCAGTACTTC.

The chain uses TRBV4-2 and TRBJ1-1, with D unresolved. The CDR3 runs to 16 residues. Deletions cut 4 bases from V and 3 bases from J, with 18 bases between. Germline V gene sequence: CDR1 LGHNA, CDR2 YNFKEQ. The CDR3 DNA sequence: TGTGCCAGCAGCCTTAAGATAGCGGCAGATCACACTGAAGCTTTCTTT. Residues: CASSLKIAADHTEAFF.

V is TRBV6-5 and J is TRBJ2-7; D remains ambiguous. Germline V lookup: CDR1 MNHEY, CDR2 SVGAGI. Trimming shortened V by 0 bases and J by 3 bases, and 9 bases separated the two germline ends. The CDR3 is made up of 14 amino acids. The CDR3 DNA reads TGTGCCAGCAGTTACTCGGCAGGTAGCTACGAGCAGTACTTC. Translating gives CASSYSAGSYEQYF.

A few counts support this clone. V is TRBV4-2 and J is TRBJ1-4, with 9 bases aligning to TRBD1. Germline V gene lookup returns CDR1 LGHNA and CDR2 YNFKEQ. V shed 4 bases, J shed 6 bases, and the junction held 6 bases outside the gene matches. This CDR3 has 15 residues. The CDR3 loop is CASSPSDRGDEKLFF. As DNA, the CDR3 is TGTGCCAGCAGCCCATCGGACAGGGGAGATGAAAAACTGTTTTTT.

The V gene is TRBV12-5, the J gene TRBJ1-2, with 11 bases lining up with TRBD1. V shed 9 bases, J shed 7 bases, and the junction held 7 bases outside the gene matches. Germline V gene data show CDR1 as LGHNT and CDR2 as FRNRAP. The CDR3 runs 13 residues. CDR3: CASEGQGAPGYTF. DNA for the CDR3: TGTGCTAGCGAAGGACAGGGGGCGCCTGGCTACACCTTC.

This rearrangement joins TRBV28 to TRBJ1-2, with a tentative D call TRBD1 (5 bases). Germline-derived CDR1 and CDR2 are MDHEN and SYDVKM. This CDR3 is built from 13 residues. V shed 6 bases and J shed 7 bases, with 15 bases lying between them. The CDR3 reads CASRPQGDRGYTF. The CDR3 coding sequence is TGTGCCAGCAGACCCCAGGGTGATCGTGGCTACACCTTC.

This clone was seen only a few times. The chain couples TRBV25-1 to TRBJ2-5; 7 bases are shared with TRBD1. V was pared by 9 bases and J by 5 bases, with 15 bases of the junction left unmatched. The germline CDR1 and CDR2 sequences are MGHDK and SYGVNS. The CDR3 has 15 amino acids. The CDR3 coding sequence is TGTGCCAGTGAGTCTCTCGACAGGGAGTGGGAGACCCAGTACTTC. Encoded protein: CASESLDREWETQYF.

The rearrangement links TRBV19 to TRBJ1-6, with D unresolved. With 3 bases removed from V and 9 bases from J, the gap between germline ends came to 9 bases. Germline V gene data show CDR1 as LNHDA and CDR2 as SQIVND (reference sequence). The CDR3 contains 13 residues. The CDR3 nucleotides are TGTGCCAGTAGTATCACCGAGGGTTCACCCCTCCACTTT. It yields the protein CASSITEGSPLHF.

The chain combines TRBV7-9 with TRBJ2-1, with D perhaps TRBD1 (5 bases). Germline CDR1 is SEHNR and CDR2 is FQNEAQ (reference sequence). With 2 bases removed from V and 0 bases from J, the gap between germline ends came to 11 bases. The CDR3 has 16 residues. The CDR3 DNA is TGTGCCAGCAGCTTATGGGGCGGAACCTCCTACAATGAGCAGTTCTTC. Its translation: CASSLWGGTSYNEQFF. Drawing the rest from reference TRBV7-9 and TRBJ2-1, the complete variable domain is DTGVSQNPRHKITKRGQNVTFRCDPISEHNRLYWYRQTLGQGPEFLTYFQNEAQLEKSRLLSDRFSAERPKGSFSTLEIQRTEQGDSAMYLCASSLWGGTSYNEQFFGPGTRLTVL.

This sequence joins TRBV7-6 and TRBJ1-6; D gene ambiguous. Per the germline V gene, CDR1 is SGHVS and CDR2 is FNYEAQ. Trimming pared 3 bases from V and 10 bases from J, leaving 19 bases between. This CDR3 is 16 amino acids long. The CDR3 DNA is TGTGCCAGCAGCTTGGGGAGTCCCGCCATTCGGTCACCCCTCCACTTT. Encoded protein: CASSLGSPAIRSPLHF. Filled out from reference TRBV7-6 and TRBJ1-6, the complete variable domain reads GAGVSQSPRYKVTKRGQDVALRCDPISGHVSLYWYRQALGQGPEFLTYFNYEAQQDKSGLPNDRFSAERPEGSISTLTIQRTEQRDSAMYRCASSLGSPAIRSPLHFGNGTRLTVT.

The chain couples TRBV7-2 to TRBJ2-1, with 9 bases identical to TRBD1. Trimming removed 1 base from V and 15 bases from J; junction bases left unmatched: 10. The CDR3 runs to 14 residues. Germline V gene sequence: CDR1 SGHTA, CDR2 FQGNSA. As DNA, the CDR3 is TGTGCCAGCAGCTTAGATGGGACAGGGTACCCTCCGTTCTTC. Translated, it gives CASSLDGTGYPPFF.

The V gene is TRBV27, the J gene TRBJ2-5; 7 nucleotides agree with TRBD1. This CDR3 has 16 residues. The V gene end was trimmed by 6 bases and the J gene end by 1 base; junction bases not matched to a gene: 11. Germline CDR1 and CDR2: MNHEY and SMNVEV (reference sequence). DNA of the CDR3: TGTGCCAGCAGGTCAACAGGGGCGTTGATCCAAGAGACCCAGTACTTC. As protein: CASRSTGALIQETQYF.

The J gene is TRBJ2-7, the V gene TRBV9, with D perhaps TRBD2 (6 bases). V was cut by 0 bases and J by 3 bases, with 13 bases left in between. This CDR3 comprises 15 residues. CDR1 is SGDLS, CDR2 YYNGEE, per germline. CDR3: CASSVGEGRSYEQYF. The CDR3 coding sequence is TGTGCCAGCAGCGTAGGGGAAGGGAGGAGCTACGAGCAGTACTTC.